The 12 T cell receptor beta chains below were found in one sample sequenced in a study of blood T cell repertoires in COVID-19. Some clones are missing from TCRdb's copy, which holds only in-frame ones; the method was immunoSEQ multiplex PCR. The table records about 95,000 clones, 89% of them present only once. Sequencing input: peripheral blood. These receptors were collected from a man in his 60s with COVID-19, enrolled during active disease.

The rearrangement uses TRBV10-3 and TRBJ1-1, with 7 positions matching TRBD1. Germline V gene sequence: CDR1 ENHRY, CDR2 SYGVKD. V shed 2 bases and J 0 bases; nucleotides not matched to a gene: 9. The CDR3 runs to 17 residues. The CDR3 region is CAISETGVPQMNTEAFF. Written as DNA, the CDR3 is TGTGCCATCAGTGAGACAGGGGTTCCCCAGATGAACACTGAAGCTTTCTTT.

V gene TRBV24-1 combines with J gene TRBJ1-4; possibly TRBD1 for D (6 bases). There are 16 residues in the CDR3. V was clipped by 2 bases and J by 8 bases, with 17 bases between them. The V gene's germline CDR1 is KGHDR and CDR2 SFDVKD. CDR3 sequence (DNA): TGTGCCACCAGTGATTGGTCAGGGGCTGGCGAGGAAAAACTGTTTTTT. It specifies CATSDWSGAGEEKLFF.

The gene calls are TRBV30 and TRBJ1-5; weak D call: TRBD1 (5 bases). Trimming removed 3 bases at V and 3 bases at J, with 9 bases between. Germline-derived CDR1 and CDR2 are GTSNPN and SVGIG (reference sequence). The CDR3 extends over 13 amino acids. The CDR3 region is CAWRGGANQPQHF. The CDR3 DNA reads TGTGCCTGGAGGGGAGGGGCCAATCAGCCCCAGCATTTT. The variable domain in full, completed from reference TRBV30 and TRBJ1-5, reads SQTIHQWPATLVQPVGSPLSLECTVEGTSNPNLYWYRQAAGRGLQLLFYSVGIGQISSEVPQNLSASRPQDRQFILSSKKLLLSDSGFYLCAWRGGANQPQHFGDGTRLSIL.

This clone appeared once. In DNA, the CDR3 is TGTGCCAGCAGTGACTCTGAGACTAGCGGTAGGAATGAGCAGTTCTTC. Its translation is CASSDSETSGRNEQFF. The chain employs TRBV2 and TRBJ2-1, with TRBD2 matching 9 bases. The germline gives CDR1 SNHLY, CDR2 FYNNEI. The junction had 10 bases not matched to a gene; V was cut back by 3 bases and J by 7 bases. CDR3 size: 16 residues.

The gene calls are TRBV5-5 and TRBJ2-5; 8 nucleotides agree with TRBD1. The germline V gene encodes CDR1 SGHKS and CDR2 YYEKEE (reference sequence). V shed 4 bases and J 5 bases; nucleotides not matched to a gene: 7. The length of the CDR3 is 14 residues. CDR3 residues: CASSPRQGRETQYF. The CDR3, as DNA: TGTGCCAGCAGCCCTCGACAGGGGAGGGAGACCCAGTACTTC.

This clone has a single count. The chain joins TRBV5-6 to TRBJ2-7, with a weak D call TRBD2 (6 bases). CDR1 is SGHDT and CDR2 is YYEEEE in the germline V gene. The length of the CDR3 is 15 residues. The ends were cut back, 3 bases at V and 5 bases at J, with 18 bases in the middle. CDR3 loop: CASSSQPGSENEQYF. Written as DNA, the CDR3 is TGTGCCAGCAGCTCTCAACCCGGGAGTGAGAACGAGCAGTACTTC.

The CDR3 here is CASSLTDLHNYGYTF. Written as DNA, the CDR3 is TGTGCCAGCAGCTTAACAGATTTACACAACTATGGCTACACCTTC. The chain employs TRBV7-2 and TRBJ1-2; D is unresolved. The V end lost 2 bases, the J end lost 2 bases, and 12 bases lay between the germline ends. There are 15 residues in the CDR3. Germline V gives CDR1 SGHTA, CDR2 FQGNSA.

Only one count was recorded for this clone. The genes are TRBV2 and TRBJ2-5, with D unresolved. Trimming stripped 4 bases from V and 1 base from J, with 7 bases between. CDR1 SNHLY and CDR2 FYNNEI come from the germline V gene. The CDR3 runs 13 residues. CDR3 sequence reads: CASSANSQETQYF. The CDR3 coding sequence is TGTGCCAGCAGTGCGAACAGCCAAGAGACCCAGTACTTC.

The chain uses TRBV11-2 and TRBJ2-4; 11 nucleotides agree with TRBD1. Germline-derived CDR1 and CDR2 are SGHAT and FQNNGV. This CDR3 has 14 residues. With V trimmed by 3 bases and J by 8 bases, 3 bases remained unmatched. The CDR3 sequence is CASSLLGQGDIQYF. DNA of the CDR3: TGTGCCAGCAGCTTGTTGGGACAGGGGGACATTCAGTACTTC.

This clone was counted once. The chain is built from TRBV18 and TRBJ2-7, with a tentative D call TRBD2 (5 bases). The CDR3 has 16 residues. Germline assignment: CDR1 KGHSH and CDR2 LQKENI. V was pared by 3 bases and J by 3 bases, with 18 bases between. The CDR3 bases are TGTGCCAGCTCACCTCAGTTTAGGGTAGCGCACTACGAGCAGTACTTC. Its translation: CASSPQFRVAHYEQYF.

The V call is TRBV24-1, the J call TRBJ2-2; weak D call: TRBD1 (6 bases). Germline-derived CDR1 and CDR2 are KGHDR and SFDVKD. The V end lost 9 bases, the J end lost 1 base, and 11 bases lay between the germline ends. The CDR3 totals 14 residues. The CDR3 loop is CATAGDLNTGELFF. CDR3 DNA sequence: TGTGCCACCGCAGGGGATTTGAACACCGGGGAGCTGTTTTTT.

This clone was observed a handful of times. The gene calls are TRBV2 and TRBJ2-3; D is perhaps TRBD2 (7 bases). Trimming removed 4 bases at V and 3 bases at J, with 11 bases between. This CDR3 region has 14 residues. Germline CDR1 SNHLY, CDR2 FYNNEI. The CDR3 bases are TGTGCCAGCAGTGGCGGGGGCGGGACAGATACGCAGTATTTT. Translated, it gives CASSGGGGTDTQYF.